This T cell receptor beta chain was sequenced in a study of T cell repertoires in cytomegalovirus infection. The overall study: TCR beta signatures that were public indicated CMV infection and matching HLA type. Study-level points and caveats: In two of eight donors, the top clonotype was HLA-C-restricted CMV-specific. The cumulative frequency of public TCR beta families distinguished individuals who carried CMV together with the relevant HLA.

TCRdb analysed the reads with MiXCR anew, one entry per CDR3 protein. This table holds 80,000 to 130,000 distinct CDR3 sequences, 23% found once. This clonotype was observed a few times. Antigen: not known. Deletions cut 0 bases from V and 8 bases from J, with 16 bases between. The germline V gene has CDR1 SGHTA and CDR2 FQGTGA. This CDR3 has 15 residues. The V and J genes are TRBV7-3 and TRBJ1-1, with D possibly matching TRBD1 (5 bases). This TCR was sampled from a human donor in good health (CMV status not recorded). Some clones in this sample may be carry-over from other donors' samples. What was sequenced was CD8+ T cells from PBMCs. CDR3: CASSLTSTGGHEAFF. CDR3 in DNA: TGTGCCAGCAGCTTAACTAGTACAGGAGGCCACGAAGCTTTCTTT.